The 4 T cell receptor beta chains listed next were all sequenced from one sample in a study of graft-versus-host responses after intestinal transplantation. TCRdb's copy holds only in-frame clones and misses some; the assay was immunoSEQ multiplex PCR. Among approximately 28,000 clones listed, around 94% were seen once. The source was PBMCs, collected roughly 68 days after intestinal transplant. These receptors were collected from a human patient who received an intestinal transplant, so some T cells may come from the graft donor.

This clone appeared a few times. The chain combines TRBV4-1 with TRBJ2-1, with D unresolved. V lost 0 bases and J 0 bases, leaving 12 bases between the germline ends. The length of the CDR3 is 17 residues. Germline CDR1 and CDR2: MGHRA and YSYEKL. The CDR3 region is CASSQEGSLSSYNEQFF. The CDR3 DNA reads as TGCGCCAGCAGCCAAGAGGGCAGCCTTAGCTCCTACAATGAGCAGTTCTTC.

The CDR3 loop is CASSISDGNTEAFF. The DNA of the CDR3 is TGTGCCAGTAGTATTAGCGACGGGAACACTGAAGCTTTCTTT. The chain joins TRBV19 to TRBJ1-1, with D unresolved. The germline V gene encodes CDR1 LNHDA and CDR2 SQIVND (reference sequence). The CDR3 has 14 residues. The germline V and J ends were trimmed by 3 bases and 1 base, with 9 bases remaining between them.

The rearrangement uses TRBV7-9 and TRBJ2-3; 9 bases map to TRBD2. This CDR3 comprises 16 residues. The germline V gene encodes CDR1 SEHNR and CDR2 FQNEAQ (reference sequence). V lost 1 base to trimming and J lost 2 bases; unmatched junction nucleotides: 4. The DNA of the CDR3 is TGTGCCAGCAGCTTAGAGGTAGCGGGAGCCACAGATACGCAGTATTTT. It specifies CASSLEVAGATDTQYF.

V and J are TRBV13 and TRBJ2-7, with TRBD1 identical over 8 bases. CDR1 and CDR2 from the germline V gene are PRHDT and FYEKMQ (reference sequence). There are 17 residues in the CDR3. The junction had 9 bases not matched to a gene; V was cut back by 0 bases and J by 2 bases. The CDR3 coding sequence is TGTGCCAGCAGCTTAGGCCTCCAGGGGGCTAGCACCTACGAGCAGTACTTC. Its translation is CASSLGLQGASTYEQYF.